Following are 10 T cell receptor beta chains from one sample sequenced in a study of blood T cell repertoires in COVID-19. Sequenced by immunoSEQ multiplex PCR; TCRdb stores in-frame clones only, minus some. In the table there are about 300,000 clones, roughly 86% of which are singletons. The sample taken for sequencing was peripheral blood. The source is a man aged 65-85 years with acute or convalescent COVID-19.

This rearrangement joins TRBV3-1 (or the pseudogene TRBV3-2) to TRBJ1-2, with TRBD1 matching over 8 bases. The CDR3 is made up of 15 amino acids. Germline lookup yields CDR1 LGHDT and CDR2 YNNKEL (reference sequence). J gave up 3 bases and V 4 bases, and 7 bases lay outside the gene matches. The CDR3 region has the DNA TGTGCCAGCAGCCGCTTGGACAGGGTTCACTATGGCTACACCTTC. Encoded protein: CASSRLDRVHYGYTF.

The J gene is TRBJ2-3, the V gene TRBV5-1; D not resolved. Trimming cost V 3 bases and J 4 bases, with 9 bases left between them. Germline V gene lookup returns CDR1 SGHRS and CDR2 YFSETQ. This CDR3 spans 13 amino acids. The CDR3 spells CASSSLASDTQYF. For the CDR3, the DNA is TGCGCCAGCAGCTCCCTGGCATCAGATACGCAGTATTTT.

There are a few counts of this clone. This chain links TRBV5-1 with TRBJ1-4; possible D gene TRBD1, 5 bases. The CDR3 length is 15 residues. With 4 bases removed from V and 3 bases from J, the gap between germline ends came to 13 bases. The germline gives CDR1 SGHRS, CDR2 YFSETQ. The CDR3 is CASSLQKGPNEKLFF. CDR3 bases: TGCGCCAGCAGCCTCCAGAAGGGGCCTAATGAAAAACTGTTTTTT.

The CDR3 protein is CASSDPGQGTYEQYF. The CDR3 DNA sequence: TGTGCCAGTAGTGATCCGGGACAGGGGACCTACGAGCAGTACTTC. The rearrangement links TRBV19 to TRBJ2-7, with 10 bases that match TRBD1. Germline V gene lookup returns CDR1 LNHDA and CDR2 SQIVND (reference sequence). Trimming at V came to 5 bases and at J to 2 bases, leaving 6 bases not matched to a gene. This CDR3 contains 15 residues.

The chain has TRBV5-5 and TRBJ2-7, with TRBD1 as a possible D gene (6 bases). V lost 0 bases and J lost 5, with 15 bases in between. This CDR3 is built from 15 residues. The germline V gene encodes CDR1 SGHKS and CDR2 YYEKEE (reference sequence). The CDR3: CASSLVGTGTDEQYF. The DNA for the CDR3 is TGTGCCAGCAGCTTGGTCGGAACAGGGACGGACGAGCAGTACTTC.

The chain uses TRBV3-1 (or the pseudogene TRBV3-2) and TRBJ2-1, with 9 bases aligning to TRBD2. Losses at the gene ends were 0 bases for V and 10 bases for J; bases not matched to a gene: 10. CDR1 is LGHDT and CDR2 is YNNKEL in the germline V gene (reference sequence). The CDR3 is made up of 16 amino acids. The CDR3 is CASSQEFTRGGNEQFF. The CDR3 DNA follows: TGTGCCAGCAGCCAAGAGTTTACGCGGGGGGGCAACGAGCAGTTCTTC.

The chain links TRBV12-3 or TRBV12-4 to TRBJ1-5, with a weak D call TRBD1 (5 bases). This CDR3 is 12 amino acids long. Trimming pared 5 bases from V and 7 bases from J, leaving 9 bases between. The DNA for the CDR3 is TGTGCCAGCAGTCAGGGAACGCAGCCCCAGCATTTT. This encodes CASSQGTQPQHF.

This chain connects TRBV5-4 to TRBJ2-3, with D possibly TRBD1 on 6 matching bases. The germline V gene has CDR1 SGHNT and CDR2 YYREEE (reference sequence). The V gene lost 0 bases and the J gene lost 2 bases, with 10 bases spanning the gap. This CDR3 is built from 15 residues. The CDR3 DNA is TGTGCCAGCAGCTTGGTTGGGACAACCACAGATACGCAGTATTTT. Residues: CASSLVGTTTDTQYF.

The chain has TRBV3-1 (or the pseudogene TRBV3-2) and TRBJ1-5; no clear D. Germline-derived CDR1 and CDR2 are LGHDT and YNNKEL (reference sequence). The CDR3 is 10 residues long. Between the trimmed V and J ends, which lost 11 bases and 9 bases, there was a span of 11 bases. CDR3 region: CAFTRPPQHF. CDR3 DNA sequence: TGTGCCTTTACTAGGCCGCCCCAGCATTTT.

The chain employs TRBV7-2 and TRBJ2-1; D is unresolved. Germline loops: CDR1 SGHTA, CDR2 FQGNSA. The CDR3 sequence is 14 residues long. V was cut by 1 base and J by 5 bases, with 9 bases left in between. The CDR3 loop is CASSLVHRNNEQFF. DNA for the CDR3: TGTGCCAGCAGCTTAGTGCACAGAAACAATGAGCAGTTCTTC.